The present T cell receptor (beta chain) was sequenced within a study of T cell responses to AZD1222 COVID-19 vaccine. The CDR3 is made up of 11 amino acids. Per germline, CDR1 MNHEY and CDR2 SVGAGI. V shed 8 bases and J shed 10 bases, with 14 bases lying between them. This table comes from immunoSEQ multiplex PCR, and its TCRdb copy is limited to in-frame clones, with some not included. The sample holds about 100,000 clones, approximately 90% seen once. This chain joins TRBV6-5 and TRBJ1-1, with D perhaps TRBD1 (5 bases). The starting material was peripheral blood, obtained on day 0 of AZD1222 vaccination. This receptor was identified in an adult in good health. For the CDR3, the DNA is TGTGCCAGCGGGAGACTGGGGGGAGCTTTCTTT. As protein: CASGRLGGAFF.